Listed below are T cell receptor beta chains from one sample, sequenced in a study of T cells expressing NK-cell markers. TCRdb reprocessed the 5' RACE reads and keeps a single row for each CDR3 protein, giving no DNA. In total, the table holds hundreds of thousands of distinct CDR3 sequences. Sequenced sample: blood T cells: a sorted CD56 or NKG2C T cell subset, CD4+ or CD8+ T cells, or bulk PBMC T cells (not recorded which). These receptors were obtained from a woman aged 18 to 75 in good health. CDR3s include the opening cysteine and the closing phenylalanine or tryptophan. Each record gives: V gene, J gene, CDR3 protein.

TRBV15	TRBJ2-7	CATSRDLASGYEQYF
TRBV12-3/TRBV12-4	TRBJ2-7	CASSLRLANEQYF
TRBV20-1	TRBJ2-6	CSAREGTISGANVLTF
TRBV7-2	TRBJ1-2	CASSLGRLSGYTF
TRBV11-1	TRBJ2-5	CASSPGRGLAGFQETQYF
TRBV27	TRBJ2-1	CASSLNRGRGHNEQFF
TRBV27	TRBJ2-7	CASRPGQGAFSYEQYF
TRBV7-9	TRBJ2-7	CASSVAVQAREQYF
TRBV20-1	TRBJ2-7	CSARGSSSGSYEQYF
TRBV5-8	TRBJ2-5	CASSRAGELQETQYF
TRBV11-2	TRBJ2-6	CASSSVDRVNVLTF
TRBV12-3/TRBV12-4	TRBJ2-2	CASNLGQAAGELFF
TRBV12-3/TRBV12-4	TRBJ2-1	CASSLHGRGANEQFF
TRBV20-1	TRBJ2-1	CSARDLSSAYNEQFF
TRBV7-2	TRBJ1-1	CASSLVRAEAFF
TRBV18	TRBJ2-5	CASSPSHSQETQYF
TRBV12-3/TRBV12-4	TRBJ2-5	CASRFGGTGVGETQYF
TRBV29-1	TRBJ1-1	CSVEGPWNSEAFF
TRBV7-2	TRBJ2-3	CASSLASQDTQYF
TRBV30	TRBJ2-2	CAWRERTANTGELFF
TRBV20-1	TRBJ1-2	CSAPSRISNYGYTF
TRBV12-3/TRBV12-4	TRBJ1-2	CASTKGGTYYGYTF
TRBV6-5	TRBJ2-5	CASSYSRQKYQETQYF
TRBV20-1	TRBJ2-5	CSAEGTSSGETQYF
TRBV9	TRBJ2-3	CASSVAQPGDTQYF
TRBV4-2	TRBJ2-1	CASSPSSGFNEQFF
TRBV11-2	TRBJ2-4	CASSQGLRDIQYF
TRBV6-1	TRBJ2-7	CASSLGGQGSYEQYF
TRBV11-2	TRBJ2-3	CASSQITSNTQYF
TRBV5-5	TRBJ1-1	CASSLGDRGPNTEAFF
TRBV5-1	TRBJ2-7	CASSQTSSNSYEQYF
TRBV7-8	TRBJ2-3	CASSLALSGAADTQYF
TRBV5-1	TRBJ2-1	CASSYSVGGASNEQFF
TRBV29-1	TRBJ1-1	CSVGEGAEAFF
TRBV6-5	TRBJ1-1	CASSYSDKNTEAFF
TRBV7-2	TRBJ2-3	CASSRSGGPTDTQYF
TRBV20-1	TRBJ2-7	CSASDTSYEQYF
TRBV6-5	TRBJ2-5	CASTGGQETQYF
TRBV9	TRBJ1-4	CASSETATQEKLFF
TRBV6-2/TRBV6-3	TRBJ1-2	CASSYSTGGYTF
TRBV7-2	TRBJ2-2	CASSLVAGGRAGELFF
TRBV15	TRBJ1-6	CATSRVRAGNSPLHF
TRBV20-1	TRBJ2-6	CSASLTGRVISGANVLTF
TRBV20-1	TRBJ2-1	CSARVGNYNEQFF
TRBV5-4	TRBJ2-1	CASSSGLAGIYEQFF
TRBV6-2/TRBV6-3	TRBJ1-2	CASSINRSGPYGYTF
TRBV7-6	TRBJ2-1	CASSLLDPSYNEQFF
TRBV7-3	TRBJ1-2	CASSQNTKNYGYTF
TRBV10-3	TRBJ2-1	CAISDPDSYNEQFF
TRBV27	TRBJ2-7	CASSLSGPAYEQYF
TRBV20-1	TRBJ2-1	CSASVGRSPYNEQFF
TRBV5-5	TRBJ2-2	CASSLGYGELFF
TRBV12-3/TRBV12-4	TRBJ2-2	CASIGTRNTGELFF